The clone carrying this T cell receptor beta chain showed up just a few times. The second PCR ran about 6 to 12 cycles with a sample-barcoded 5' primer and J-beta primers. A template-switch adaptor with 12 random nucleotides tagged each cDNA molecule. TCRdb fed the 5' RACE reads into MiXCR, producing one record per CDR3 protein. The sample shows some 930,000 distinct CDR3 sequences, roughly 29% of them seen only once. This sample was included in a study of blood T cells in healthy people across ages. The CDR3 covers 16 residues. V trimming: 1 base; J trimming: 4 bases; junction bases outside the gene matches: 11. Germline CDR1 DFQATT, CDR2 SNEGSKA (reference sequence). This sample also belongs to another study, concerning T cells of mothers and their children. According to that study: The whole RNA yield was converted to cDNA, 1.5 ug per 15 ul. A slight, non-significant increase in overlap was found for related mother-child pairs relative to unrelated pairs.

Sequenced: blood. The receptor's source is a woman between 35 and 50 years old in good health. V and J are TRBV20-1 and TRBJ1-2; 8 bases are a match to TRBD1. The CDR3 spells CSARVSLDRVVYGYTF. The CDR3 DNA reads as TGCAGTGCTAGAGTTTCATTGGACAGGGTGGTCTATGGCTACACCTTC.